Below, one T cell receptor beta chain is given with its context. The antigen it recognizes is unknown. Base quality data are lacking; no much larger clone is found one base away. Participants in the prospective study were enrolled through a virtual design, were aged roughly 18 to 100 years, and lived in approximately 25 United States geographic areas. To assign participants to cohorts, the prospective study relied on clinical history that participants themselves reported in a screening survey and a study questionnaire. For ImmuneRACE Cohort 3, a participant was defined as recovered based on two consecutive negative NP/OP PCR tests, clearance by a healthcare professional, or resolution of symptoms. In the prospective study, mobile phlebotomists collected whole blood, serum and a nasopharyngeal or oropharyngeal swab from each participant. Prospective study participants could optionally give additional blood draws and questionnaires over an approximately 2-month period. Blood samples from the prospective study were shipped frozen or at room temperature prior to DNA extraction.

CDR1 and CDR2 are read off the germline V gene (reference sequence) as GTSNPN and SVGIG. V is trimmed back by 3 bases and J by 7 bases, and the junction contains 11 bases that no gene match accounts for. Its CDR3 holds 14 amino acids, cysteine through phenylalanine. Of the read, only the CDR3 DNA is kept; its 42 bases are in frame from base 1. TCRbeta CDR3 regions were amplified from genomic DNA by means of the immunoSEQ Assay, a bias-controlled multiplex PCR. The original pipeline was this. The number of nucleated cells in each sample was estimated from the amplification of reference gene primers within the assay. Sequence reads were collapsed and filtered to measure the absolute abundance of every unique TCRbeta CDR3 rearrangement. Productive Simpson clonality was computed per sample as the square root of Simpson's diversity index over productive rearrangements. The table was pulled from immuneACCESS by TCRdb, which kept in-frame rearrangements only. Such tables lose some clones; where checked, under half of the loss comes from unresolved V genes, and the rest has no known cause. For V, J and clone size, that table is used; D and trimming come from the DNA. The sample table shows about 210,000 clones, and about nine tenths are seen once. The top ten clonotypes cover about 1.3% of the sample.

This sample is drawn from a study of blood T cell repertoires in COVID-19 (TCRdb year 2020). Background on the whole study: The collaborator samples originated in the United States, Italy and Spain and spanned the acute and convalescent phases of COVID-19. The material from the prospective study consisted of cDNA or gDNA derived from T cells, B-cell-depleted T cells, or PBMCs. Deeply sampled blood TCRbeta repertoires from subjects exposed to, actively infected with, or recovered from COVID-19 were included in the dataset. The repertoires were made available in a free public database intended to serve as a resource for research on the immune response to SARS-CoV-2. The samples were drawn from the first 160 participants of the ongoing ImmuneRACE study and from 1,200 or so subjects provided by 6 global collaborators. Sample metadata almost always included a de-identified subject ID, COVID-19 status, age in years and sex. HLA class I and class II types, where available, came from metadata supplied by the sample provider rather than from assay-based typing.

What the study reported, not specific to this receptor: The amount of clinical and demographic metadata varied by source and participant and was provided uncurated.

Input material: PBMCs or T cells enriched from blood (not recorded which). This clonotype was sampled from a man aged 30 to 45 who had recovered from COVID-19. This sequence uses TRBV30 and TRBJ1-2; 7 nucleotides in the junction match TRBD1. The CDR3 sequence is CAWSGERGRSGYTF. The nucleotide sequence is given as TGTGCCTGGAGCGGGGAAAGGGGGCGGTCTGGCTACACCTTC.